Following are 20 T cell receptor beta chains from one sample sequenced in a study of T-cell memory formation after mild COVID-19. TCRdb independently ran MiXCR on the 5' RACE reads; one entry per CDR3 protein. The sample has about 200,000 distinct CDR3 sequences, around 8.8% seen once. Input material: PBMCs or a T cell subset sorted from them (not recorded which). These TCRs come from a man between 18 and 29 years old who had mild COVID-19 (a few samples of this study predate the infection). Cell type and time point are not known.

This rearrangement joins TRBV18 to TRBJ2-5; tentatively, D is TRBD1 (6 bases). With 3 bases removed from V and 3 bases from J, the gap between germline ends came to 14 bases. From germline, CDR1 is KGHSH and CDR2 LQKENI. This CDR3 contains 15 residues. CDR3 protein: CASSPNHGGEETQYF. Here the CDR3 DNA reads TGTGCCAGCTCACCGAATCATGGGGGCGAAGAGACCCAGTACTTC.

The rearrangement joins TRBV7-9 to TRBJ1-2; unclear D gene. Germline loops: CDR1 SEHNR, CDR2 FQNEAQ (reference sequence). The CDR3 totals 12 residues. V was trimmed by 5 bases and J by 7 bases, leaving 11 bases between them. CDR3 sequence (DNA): TGTGCCAGCAGCCCCCACCTGGGTGGCTACACCTTC. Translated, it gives CASSPHLGGYTF.

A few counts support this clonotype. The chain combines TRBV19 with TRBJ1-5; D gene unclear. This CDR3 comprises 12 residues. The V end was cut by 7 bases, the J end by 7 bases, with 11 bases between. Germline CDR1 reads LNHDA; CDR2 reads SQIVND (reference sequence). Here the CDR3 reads CASNRVGQPQHF. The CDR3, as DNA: TGTGCCAGTAATAGGGTCGGGCAGCCCCAGCATTTT.

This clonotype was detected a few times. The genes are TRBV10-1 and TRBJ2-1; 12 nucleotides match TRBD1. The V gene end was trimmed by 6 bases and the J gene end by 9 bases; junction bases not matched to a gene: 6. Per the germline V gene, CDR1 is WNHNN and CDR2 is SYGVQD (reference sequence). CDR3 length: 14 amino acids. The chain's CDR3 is CASSAGTGGGEQFF. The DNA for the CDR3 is TGCGCCAGCAGCGCCGGGACAGGGGGCGGTGAGCAGTTCTTC.

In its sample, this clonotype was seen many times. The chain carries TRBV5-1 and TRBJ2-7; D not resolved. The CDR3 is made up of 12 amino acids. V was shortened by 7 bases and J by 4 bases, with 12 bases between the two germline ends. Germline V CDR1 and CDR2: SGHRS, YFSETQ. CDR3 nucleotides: TGCGCCAGCTTTGAAGAACATTACGAGCAGTACTTC. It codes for CASFEEHYEQYF.

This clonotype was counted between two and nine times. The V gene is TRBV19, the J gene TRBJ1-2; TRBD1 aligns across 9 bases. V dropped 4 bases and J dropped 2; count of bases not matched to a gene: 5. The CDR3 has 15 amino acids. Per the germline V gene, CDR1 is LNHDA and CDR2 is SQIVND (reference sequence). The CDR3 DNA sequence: TGTGCCAGTAGTACCTACGGACAGGGGAACTATGGCTACACCTTC. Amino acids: CASSTYGQGNYGYTF.

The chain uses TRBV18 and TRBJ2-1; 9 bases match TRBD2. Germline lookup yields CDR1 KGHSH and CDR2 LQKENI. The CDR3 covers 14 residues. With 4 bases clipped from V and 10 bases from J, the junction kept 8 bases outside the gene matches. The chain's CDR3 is CASSLAGVTGEQFF. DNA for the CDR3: TGTGCCAGCTCACTAGCGGGGGTTACTGGAGAGCAGTTCTTC.

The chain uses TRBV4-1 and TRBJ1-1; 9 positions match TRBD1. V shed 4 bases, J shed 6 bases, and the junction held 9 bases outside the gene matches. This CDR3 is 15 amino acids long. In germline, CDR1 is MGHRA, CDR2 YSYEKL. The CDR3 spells CASSRIGTGKAEAFF. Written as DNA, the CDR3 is TGCGCCAGCAGCCGAATAGGGACAGGGAAGGCTGAAGCTTTCTTT.

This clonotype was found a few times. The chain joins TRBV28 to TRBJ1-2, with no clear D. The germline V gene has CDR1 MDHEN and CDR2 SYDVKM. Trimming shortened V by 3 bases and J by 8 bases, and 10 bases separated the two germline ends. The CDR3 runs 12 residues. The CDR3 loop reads CASSLHGSGYTF. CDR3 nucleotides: TGTGCCAGCAGTTTGCACGGGAGCGGCTACACCTTC.

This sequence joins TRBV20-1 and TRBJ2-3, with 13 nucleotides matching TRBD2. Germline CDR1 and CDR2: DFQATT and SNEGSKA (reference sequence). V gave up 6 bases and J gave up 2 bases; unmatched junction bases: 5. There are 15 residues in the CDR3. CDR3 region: CSAPTSGGFTDTQYF. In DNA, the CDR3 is TGCAGTGCCCCGACTAGCGGGGGGTTCACAGATACGCAGTATTTT.

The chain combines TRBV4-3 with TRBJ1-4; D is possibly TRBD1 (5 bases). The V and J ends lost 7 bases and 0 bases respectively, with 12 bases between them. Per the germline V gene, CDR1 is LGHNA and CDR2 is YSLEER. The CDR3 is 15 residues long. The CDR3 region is CASTQGYATNEKLFF. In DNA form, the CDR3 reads TGCGCCAGCACCCAGGGATATGCAACTAATGAAAAACTGTTTTTT.

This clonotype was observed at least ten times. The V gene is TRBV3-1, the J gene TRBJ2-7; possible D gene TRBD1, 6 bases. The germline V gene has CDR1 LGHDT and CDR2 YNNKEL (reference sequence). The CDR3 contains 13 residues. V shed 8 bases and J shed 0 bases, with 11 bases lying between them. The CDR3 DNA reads TGTGCCAGCGGGGGCCAACCCTCCTACGAGCAGTACTTC. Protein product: CASGGQPSYEQYF.

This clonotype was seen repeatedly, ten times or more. The CDR3 sequence is CASSRADMNTEAFF. CDR3 coding DNA: TGTGCCAGCAGCCGAGCCGATATGAACACTGAAGCTTTCTTT. V gene TRBV7-2 combines with J gene TRBJ1-1; D is ambiguous. V lost 5 bases and J lost 0, with 10 bases in between. The CDR3 is 14 amino acids. CDR1 and CDR2 from the germline V gene are SGHTA and FQGNSA.

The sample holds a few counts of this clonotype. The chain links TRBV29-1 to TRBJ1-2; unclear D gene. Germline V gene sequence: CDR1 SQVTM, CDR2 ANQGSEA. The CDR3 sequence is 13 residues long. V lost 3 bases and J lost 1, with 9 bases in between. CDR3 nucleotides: TGCAGCGTTGACCGGGCCCGTAACTATGGCTACACCTTC. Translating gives CSVDRARNYGYTF.

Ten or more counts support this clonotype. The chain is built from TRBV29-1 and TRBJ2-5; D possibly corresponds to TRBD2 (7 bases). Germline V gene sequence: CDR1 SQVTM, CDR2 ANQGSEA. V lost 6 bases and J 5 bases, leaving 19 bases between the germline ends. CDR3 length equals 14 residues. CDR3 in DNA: TGCAGCGTGACGGGGGGCAGGGAGTGGGAGACCCAGTACTTC. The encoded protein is CSVTGGREWETQYF.

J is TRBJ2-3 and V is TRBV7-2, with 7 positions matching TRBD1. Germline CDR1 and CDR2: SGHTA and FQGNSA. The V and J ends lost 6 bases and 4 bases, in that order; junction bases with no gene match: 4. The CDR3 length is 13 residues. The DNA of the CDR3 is TGTGCCAGCAGGCTTACAGGGGCAGATACGCAGTATTTT. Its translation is CASRLTGADTQYF.

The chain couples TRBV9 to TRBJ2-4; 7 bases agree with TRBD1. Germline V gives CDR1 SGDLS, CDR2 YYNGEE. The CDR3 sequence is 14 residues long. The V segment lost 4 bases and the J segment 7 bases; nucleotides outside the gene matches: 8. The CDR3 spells CASSYRDRANIQYF. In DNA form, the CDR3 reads TGTGCCAGCAGCTATAGAGACAGGGCCAACATTCAGTACTTC.

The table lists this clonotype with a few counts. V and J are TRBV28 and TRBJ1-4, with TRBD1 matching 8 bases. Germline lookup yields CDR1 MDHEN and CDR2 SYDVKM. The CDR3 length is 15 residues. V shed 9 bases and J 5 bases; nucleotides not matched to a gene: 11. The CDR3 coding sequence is TGTGCCAGTCTGGGGACAGGTCAATACAATGAAAAACTGTTTTTT. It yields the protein CASLGTGQYNEKLFF.

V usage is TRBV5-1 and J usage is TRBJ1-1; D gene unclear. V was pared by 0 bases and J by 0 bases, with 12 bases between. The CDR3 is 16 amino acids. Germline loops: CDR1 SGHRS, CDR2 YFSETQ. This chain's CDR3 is CASSLVSGPMNTEAFF. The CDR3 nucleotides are TGCGCCAGCAGCTTGGTTTCAGGCCCAATGAACACTGAAGCTTTCTTT. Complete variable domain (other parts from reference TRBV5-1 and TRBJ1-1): KAGVTQTPRYLIKTRGQQVTLSCSPISGHRSVSWYQQTPGQGLQFLFEYFSETQRNKGNFPGRFSGRQFSNSRSEMNVSTLELGDSALYLCASSLVSGPMNTEAFFGQGTRLTVV.

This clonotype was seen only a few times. As DNA, the CDR3 is TGTGCCAGCAGCCCCGGGACTAGCGGGGGGTTGGTGAGAGATACGCAGTATTTT. It codes for CASSPGTSGGLVRDTQYF. The chain employs TRBV11-2 and TRBJ2-3; 15 nucleotides match TRBD2. With 5 bases clipped from V and 5 bases from J, the junction kept 11 bases outside the gene matches. Germline V gene lookup returns CDR1 SGHAT and CDR2 FQNNGV. This CDR3 has 18 residues.